This entry is about one TCR beta chain. Which antigen it targets is not known. Base qualities are not at hand, and no much larger clone is one base apart. This sample is part of a study of T cells in Graves' hyperthyroidism and ophthalmopathy (dated by TCRdb to the late 2010s). General notes on the study: Peripheral blood was sampled at the time of initial diagnosis, prior to any treatment. Following sampling, methimazole starting at 30 mg daily was given to hyperthyroidism patients, and high-dose intravenous methylprednisolone was given to ophthalmopathy patients. The roughly 99 discovery patients were divided at random into training and test sets in a 7:3 ratio. An independent validation cohort of 18 to 20 hyperthyroidism patients and 17 patients who later progressed to ophthalmopathy tested prospective prediction of ophthalmopathy. The paper describes TCR Vbeta CDR3 sequencing of about 140 peripheral blood samples, made up of approximately 40 ophthalmopathy patients, roughly 72 hyperthyroidism patients and 17 progressor patients. To identify distinguishing TCR V-J signatures, a discovery cohort of 90 to 100 patients was used, comprising some 45 with Graves' ophthalmopathy and around 60 with stable Graves' hyperthyroidism. Thyroid tissue and blood T-cell repertoires from roughly six Graves' hyperthyroidism patients were also compared in the study. Here is what the overall study found, with its caveats: A model built on a 13 V-J signature distinguished ophthalmopathy from stable hyperthyroidism, reaching 85% to 90% sensitivity and around 81% specificity in cross-validation and 80%/75% in testing. In validation, progression to ophthalmopathy was predicted by the model with roughly 69% sensitivity and about 72% specificity, a median of about 6.8 months before onset. Sample size was not statistically predetermined, and investigators were not blinded to group allocation. Most expanded thyroid clonotypes (frequency above 0.001) were also found in blood, which suggests that blood repertoires may mirror thyroid immune responses.

The CDR1 and CDR2 encoded by the germline V gene are LGHNA and YSLEER. From the cysteine up to the phenylalanine, the CDR3 has a length of 17 residues. The kept DNA is CDR3 alone, 51 bases in frame from the first base. V is shortened by 2 bases, J by 4 bases, and the region joining them spans 18 bases. The TCR beta CDR3 regions were amplified from the RNA transcripts. The first round of RT-PCR for the TCR CDR3 was performed with the HTBI primer set and the Qiagen OneStep RT-PCR kit. Libraries were constructed in a second round of multiplex PCR, after which size selection and purification were performed. Paired-end sequencing of the libraries was performed with 100 bp reads on an Illumina HiSeq2000. In the authors' own workflow: SOAPnuke was used to process the raw data, with reads discarded if the reads contained adapters or uncalled bases, had a mean Phred below 15, or lacked an exact constant-primer or identifier match. COPE v1.2.5 was used to merge the high-quality paired reads, and each unique nucleotide sequence was defined as a clonotype. MiTCR v1.1 was used to align clonotypes to the IMGT TRBV, TRBD and TRBJ reference segments. The analysis was restricted to V-J combinations with a frequency above 0.0001, which together covered just over 98% of the repertoires. The TCS score was defined as the ratio of F50 (clonal expansion) to E x V (chaos), calculated using BLOSUM62-based TCRdist between CDR3 peptides within each V-J. Welch's t-statistics and random forest reduced roughly 540 V-J features to under 15, which were used in a naive Bayes classifier (R e1071). The public reads were reanalyzed by TCRdb: fastp trimming at Q25, MiXCR alignment, in-frame beta chains only. Rows with one shared CDR3 protein collapse into an entry with the most common genes and DNA. The V and J calls follow TCRdb's processing rather than the paper's. The sample table shows hundreds of thousands of distinct CDR3 sequences, and less than 20% are seen once. Of the sample, around 50% falls within the top ten clones.

Ophthalmopathy patients had moderately to severely active disease, with a Clinical Activity Score of 3 or more, a NOSPECS grade of 4 or more, and a disease duration of less than 3 months. Patients with uncontrolled infections, other autoimmune diseases, pregnancy or lactation were excluded. Diagnoses were based on clinical symptoms, serum thyroxine and TRAb, thyroid ultrasound and orbital computed tomography. Ficoll-Paque density gradient centrifugation was used to isolate PBMCs from around 10 ml of fresh peripheral blood. Total RNA was extracted using Trizol reagent, and RNA quality was assessed on an Agilent 2100 Bioanalyzer.

The material sequenced was blood. The rearranged chain carries TRBV4-3 and TRBJ1-3; perhaps TRBD1 is the D gene, with 5 bases matching. This TCR was recovered from a man aged 40-55 years with Graves' ophthalmopathy. CDR3 sequence: CASSQSHRMGGGNTIYF. The bases are TGCGCCAGCAGCCAAAGTCACAGGATGGGCGGCGGAAACACCATATATTTT.